Given below is one TCR beta chain in context. Its antigen is not known. Unique molecular identifiers were built into the TCRbeta library. TCRdb analysed the PCR reads with MiXCR anew, one entry per CDR3 protein. The sample contains around 800,000 distinct CDR3 sequences, about 16% of which appear only once. This specimen comes from a study of T-cell reconstitution after alpha-beta-depleted transplantation in children. Notes on the study in general: Surviving recipient T cells and thymic progenitors underlay high day-60 TCRbeta diversity in some patients.

From germline, CDR1 is SGHTA and CDR2 FQGTGA. V was shortened by 1 base and J by 11 bases, with 12 bases between the two germline ends. CDR3 length: 13 residues. The source material was PBMCs, mostly from graft donor cells, sampled 360 days after TCRalphabeta/CD19-depleted stem cell transplant. The J gene is TRBJ2-1, the V gene TRBV7-3, with a tentative D call TRBD2 (6 bases). This clonotype was sampled from a male patient under 18 who had a stem cell transplant for acute lymphoblastic leukemia, so the T cells may come from the graft donor. The CDR3 DNA reads as TGTGCCAGCAGCTTAATGGTGGAGGGTCAGCAGTTCTTC. It is translated as CASSLMVEGQQFF.